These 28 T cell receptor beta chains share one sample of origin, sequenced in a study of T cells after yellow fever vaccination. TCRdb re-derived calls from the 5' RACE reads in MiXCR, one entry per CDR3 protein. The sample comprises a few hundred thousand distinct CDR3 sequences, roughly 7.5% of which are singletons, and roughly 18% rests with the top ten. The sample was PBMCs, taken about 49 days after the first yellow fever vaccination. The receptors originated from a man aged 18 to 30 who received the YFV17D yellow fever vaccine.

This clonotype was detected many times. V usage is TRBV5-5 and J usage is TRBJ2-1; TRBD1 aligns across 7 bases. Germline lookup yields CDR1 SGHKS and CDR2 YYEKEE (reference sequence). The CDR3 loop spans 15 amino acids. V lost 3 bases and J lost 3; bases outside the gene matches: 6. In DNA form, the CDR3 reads TGTGCCAGCAGCTCGGGACGGGACAGCTACAATGAGCAGTTCTTC. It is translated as CASSSGRDSYNEQFF.

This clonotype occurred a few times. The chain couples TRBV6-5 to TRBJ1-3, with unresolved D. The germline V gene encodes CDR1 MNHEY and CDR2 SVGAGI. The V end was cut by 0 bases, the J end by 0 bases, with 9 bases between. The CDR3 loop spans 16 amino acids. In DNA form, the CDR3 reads TGTGCCAGCAGTTACTCCGGGGATAACTCTGGAAACACCATATATTTT. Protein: CASSYSGDNSGNTIYF.

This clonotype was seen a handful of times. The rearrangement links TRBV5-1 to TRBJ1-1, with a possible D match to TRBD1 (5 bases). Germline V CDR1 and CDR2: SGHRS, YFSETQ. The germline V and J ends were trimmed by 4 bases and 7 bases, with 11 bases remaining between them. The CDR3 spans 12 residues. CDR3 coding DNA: TGCGCCAGCAGCAGCGGGACGAATGAAGCTTTCTTT. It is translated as CASSSGTNEAFF.

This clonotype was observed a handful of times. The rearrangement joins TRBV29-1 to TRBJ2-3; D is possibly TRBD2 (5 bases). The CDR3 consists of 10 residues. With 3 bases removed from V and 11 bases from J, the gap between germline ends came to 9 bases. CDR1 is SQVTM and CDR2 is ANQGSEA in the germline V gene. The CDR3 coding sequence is TGCAGCGTTGAGGACTTTTGGCAGTATTTT. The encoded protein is CSVEDFWQYF.

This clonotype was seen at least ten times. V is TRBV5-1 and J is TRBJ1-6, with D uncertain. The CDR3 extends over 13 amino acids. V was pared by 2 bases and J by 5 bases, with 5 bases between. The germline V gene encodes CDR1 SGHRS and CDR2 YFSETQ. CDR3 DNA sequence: TGCGCCAGCAGCTTAACTGATAATTCACCCCTCCACTTT. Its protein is CASSLTDNSPLHF.

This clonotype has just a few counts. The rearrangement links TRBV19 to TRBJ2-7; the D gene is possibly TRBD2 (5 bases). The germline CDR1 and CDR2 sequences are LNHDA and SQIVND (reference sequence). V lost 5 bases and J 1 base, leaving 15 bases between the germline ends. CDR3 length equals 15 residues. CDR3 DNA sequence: TGTGCCAGTAGTGTTTCCGGGATCAGTTCCTACGAGCAGTACTTC. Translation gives CASSVSGISSYEQYF. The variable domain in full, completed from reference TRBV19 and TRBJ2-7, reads DGGITQSPKYLFRKEGQNVTLSCEQNLNHDAMYWYRQDPGQGLRLIYYSQIVNDFQKGDIAEGYSVSREKKESFPLTVTSAQKNPTAFYLCASSVSGISSYEQYFGPGTRLTVT.

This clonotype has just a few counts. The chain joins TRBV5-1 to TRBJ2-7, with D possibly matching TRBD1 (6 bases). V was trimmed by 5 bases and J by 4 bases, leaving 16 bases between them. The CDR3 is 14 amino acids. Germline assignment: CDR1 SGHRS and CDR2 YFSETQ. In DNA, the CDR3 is TGCGCCAGCAGTATGGGCCAGGGGATATACGAGCAGTACGTC. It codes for CASSMGQGIYEQYV.

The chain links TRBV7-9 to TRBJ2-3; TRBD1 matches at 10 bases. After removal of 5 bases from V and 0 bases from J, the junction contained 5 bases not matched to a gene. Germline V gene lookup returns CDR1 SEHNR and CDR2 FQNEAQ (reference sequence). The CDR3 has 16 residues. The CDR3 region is CASSPTGQGSTDTQYF. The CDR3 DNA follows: TGTGCCAGCAGCCCAACGGGACAGGGGAGCACAGATACGCAGTATTTT.

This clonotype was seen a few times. As DNA, the CDR3 is TGCAGTGCTAAGGGGGACAGGGGGCGCGAATCACCCCTCCACTTT. Amino acids: CSAKGDRGRESPLHF. V is TRBV20-1 and J is TRBJ1-6; 12 bases fit TRBD1. The CDR3 runs 15 residues. Germline CDR1 is DFQATT and CDR2 is SNEGSKA (reference sequence). The V and J ends lost 4 bases and 10 bases, in that order; junction bases with no gene match: 8.

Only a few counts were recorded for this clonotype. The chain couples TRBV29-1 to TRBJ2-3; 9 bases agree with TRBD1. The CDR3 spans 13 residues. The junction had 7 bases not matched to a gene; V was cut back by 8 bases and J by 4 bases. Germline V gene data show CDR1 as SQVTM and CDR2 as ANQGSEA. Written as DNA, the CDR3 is TGCAGCACCGGGACAGGGTTCGCAGATACGCAGTATTTT. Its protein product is CSTGTGFADTQYF.

CDR3 sequence reads: CASSLAPTISYNEQFF. CDR3 nucleotides: TGTGCCAGCAGCTTAGCGCCAACTATCTCCTACAATGAGCAGTTCTTC. The gene calls are TRBV7-6 and TRBJ2-1; D is undetermined. Germline CDR1 SGHVS, CDR2 FNYEAQ. V gave up 0 bases and J gave up 0 bases, with 9 bases separating them. This CDR3 contains 16 residues. Looking up the rest from reference TRBV7-6 and TRBJ2-1 gives the full variable domain: GAGVSQSPRYKVTKRGQDVALRCDPISGHVSLYWYRQALGQGPEFLTYFNYEAQQDKSGLPNDRFSAERPEGSISTLTIQRTEQRDSAMYRCASSLAPTISYNEQFFGPGTRLTVL.

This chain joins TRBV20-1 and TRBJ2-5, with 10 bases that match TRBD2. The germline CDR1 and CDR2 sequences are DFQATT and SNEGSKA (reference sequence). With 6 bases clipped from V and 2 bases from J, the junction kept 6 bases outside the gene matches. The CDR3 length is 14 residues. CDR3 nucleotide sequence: TGCAGTGCGGGTAGGACTAGCGGACAAGAGACCCAGTACTTC. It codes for CSAGRTSGQETQYF.

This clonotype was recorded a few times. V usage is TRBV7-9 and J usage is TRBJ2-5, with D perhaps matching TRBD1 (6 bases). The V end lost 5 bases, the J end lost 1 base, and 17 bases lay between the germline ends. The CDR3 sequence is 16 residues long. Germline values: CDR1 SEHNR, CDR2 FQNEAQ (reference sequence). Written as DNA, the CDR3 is TGTGCCAGCAGCCATAGCGAGGGGGACACCCAAGAGACCCAGTACTTC. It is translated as CASSHSEGDTQETQYF.

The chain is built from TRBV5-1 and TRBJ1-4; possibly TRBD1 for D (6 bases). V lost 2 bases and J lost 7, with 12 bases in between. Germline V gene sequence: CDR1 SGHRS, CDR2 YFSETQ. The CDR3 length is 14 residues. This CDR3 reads CASSLQGESEKLFF. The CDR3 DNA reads TGCGCCAGCAGCTTACAGGGAGAATCTGAAAAACTGTTTTTT.

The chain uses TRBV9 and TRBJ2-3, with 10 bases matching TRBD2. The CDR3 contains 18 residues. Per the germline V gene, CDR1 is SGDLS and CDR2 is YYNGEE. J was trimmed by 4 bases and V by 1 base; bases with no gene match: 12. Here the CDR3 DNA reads TGTGCCAGCAGCGTATCTCCTAGCGGGGGCTCCGCCGCAGATACGCAGTATTTT. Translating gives CASSVSPSGGSAADTQYF.

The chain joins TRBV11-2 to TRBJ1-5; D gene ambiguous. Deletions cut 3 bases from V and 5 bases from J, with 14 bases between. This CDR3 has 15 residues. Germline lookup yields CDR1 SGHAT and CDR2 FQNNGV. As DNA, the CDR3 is TGTGCCAGCAGCTTGTCGGCCGGTGGCGATCAGCCCCAGCATTTT. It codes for CASSLSAGGDQPQHF.

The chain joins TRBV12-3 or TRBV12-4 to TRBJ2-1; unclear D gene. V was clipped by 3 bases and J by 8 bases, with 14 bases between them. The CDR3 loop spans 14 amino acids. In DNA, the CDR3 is TGTGCCAGCAGTTTGGACCTCCGGCGACATGAGCAGTTCTTC. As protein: CASSLDLRRHEQFF.

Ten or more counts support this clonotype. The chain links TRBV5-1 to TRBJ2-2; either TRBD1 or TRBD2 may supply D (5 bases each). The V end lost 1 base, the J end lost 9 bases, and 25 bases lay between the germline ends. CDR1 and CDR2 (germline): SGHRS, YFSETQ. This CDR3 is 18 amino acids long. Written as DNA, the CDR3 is TGCGCCAGCAGCTTGTCGTACGGGACCCAAGGCCCAGGCCGGGAGCTGTTTTTT. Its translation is CASSLSYGTQGPGRELFF.

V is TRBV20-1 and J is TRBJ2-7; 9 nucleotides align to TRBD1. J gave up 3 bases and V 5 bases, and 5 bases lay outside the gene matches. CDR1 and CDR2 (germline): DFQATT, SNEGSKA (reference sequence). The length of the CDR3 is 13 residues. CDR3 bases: TGCAGTGCTGCGGGACAGGGACTCTACGAGCAGTACTTC. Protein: CSAAGQGLYEQYF.

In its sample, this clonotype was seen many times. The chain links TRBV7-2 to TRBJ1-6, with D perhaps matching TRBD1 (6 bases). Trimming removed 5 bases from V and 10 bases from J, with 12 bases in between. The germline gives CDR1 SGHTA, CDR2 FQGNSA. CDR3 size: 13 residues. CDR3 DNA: TGTGCCAGCAGCCCCCAGGGGTCGTCACCCCTCCACTTT. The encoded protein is CASSPQGSSPLHF.

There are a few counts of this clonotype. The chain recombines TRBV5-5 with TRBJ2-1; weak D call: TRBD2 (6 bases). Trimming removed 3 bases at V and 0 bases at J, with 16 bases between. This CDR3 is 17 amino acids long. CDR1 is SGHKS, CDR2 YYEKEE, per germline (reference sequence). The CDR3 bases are TGTGCCAGCAGCTCGGGGTACCGCGGGATCTCCTACAATGAGCAGTTCTTC. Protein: CASSSGYRGISYNEQFF.

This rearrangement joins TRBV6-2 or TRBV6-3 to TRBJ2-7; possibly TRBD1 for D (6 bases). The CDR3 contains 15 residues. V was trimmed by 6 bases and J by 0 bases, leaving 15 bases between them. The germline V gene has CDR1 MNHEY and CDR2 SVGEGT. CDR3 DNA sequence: TGTGCCAGCAGCCTATTCCGGGACAACTCCTACGAGCAGTACTTC. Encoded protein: CASSLFRDNSYEQYF.

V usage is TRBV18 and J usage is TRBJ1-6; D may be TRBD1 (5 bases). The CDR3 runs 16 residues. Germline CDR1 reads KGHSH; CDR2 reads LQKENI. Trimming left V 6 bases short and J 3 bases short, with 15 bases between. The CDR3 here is CASSPWRGGYNSPLHF. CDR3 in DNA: TGTGCCAGCTCGCCCTGGAGGGGAGGCTATAATTCACCCCTCCACTTT. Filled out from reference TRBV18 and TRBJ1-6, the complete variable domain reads NAGVMQNPRHLVRRRGQEARLRCSPMKGHSHVYWYRQLPEEGLKFMVYLQKENIIDESGMPKERFSAEFPKEGPSILRIQQVVRGDSAAYFCASSPWRGGYNSPLHFGNGTRLTVT.

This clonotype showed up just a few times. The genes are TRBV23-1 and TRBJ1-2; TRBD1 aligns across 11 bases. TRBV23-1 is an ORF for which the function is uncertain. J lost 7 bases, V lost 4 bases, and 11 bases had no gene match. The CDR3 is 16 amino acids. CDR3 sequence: CASSPRGQGVFGGYTF. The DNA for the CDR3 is TGCGCCAGCAGTCCCCGGGGACAGGGGGTTTTTGGTGGCTACACCTTC.

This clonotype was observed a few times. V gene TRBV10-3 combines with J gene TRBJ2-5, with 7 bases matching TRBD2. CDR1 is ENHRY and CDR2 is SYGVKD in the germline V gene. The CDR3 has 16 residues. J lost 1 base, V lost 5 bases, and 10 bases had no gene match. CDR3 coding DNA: TGTGCCATCAGTACCGACCCGAGGACTAGCCAAGAGACCCAGTACTTC. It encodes CAISTDPRTSQETQYF.

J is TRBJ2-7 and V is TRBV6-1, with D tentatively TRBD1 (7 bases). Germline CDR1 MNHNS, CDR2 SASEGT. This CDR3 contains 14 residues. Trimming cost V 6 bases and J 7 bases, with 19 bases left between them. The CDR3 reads CASSGGNRGWEQYF. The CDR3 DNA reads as TGTGCCAGCAGCGGGGGAAACAGGGGATGGGAGCAGTACTTC.

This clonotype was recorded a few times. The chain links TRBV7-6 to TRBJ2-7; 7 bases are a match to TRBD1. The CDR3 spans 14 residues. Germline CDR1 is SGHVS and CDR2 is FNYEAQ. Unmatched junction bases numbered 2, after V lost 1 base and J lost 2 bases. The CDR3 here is CASSLGRGTYEQYV. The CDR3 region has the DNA TGTGCCAGCAGCTTAGGCAGGGGGACCTACGAGCAGTACGTC.

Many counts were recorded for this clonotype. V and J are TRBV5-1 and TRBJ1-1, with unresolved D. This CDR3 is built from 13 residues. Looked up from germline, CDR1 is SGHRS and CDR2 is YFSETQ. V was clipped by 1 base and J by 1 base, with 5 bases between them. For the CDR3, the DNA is TGCGCCAGCAGCTTGTGGGGGAACACTGAAGCTTTCTTT. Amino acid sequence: CASSLWGNTEAFF.